This T cell receptor (beta chain) was recovered during a study of shared clonotypes between healthy human individuals. TCRdb's table, derived via immunoSEQ multiplex PCR, lists solely in-frame clones and lacks some. The sample shows millions of clones, more than 90% of them seen only once. The CDR3 runs 15 residues. Trimming pared 3 bases from V and 6 bases from J, leaving 17 bases between. The germline V gene encodes CDR1 MDHEN and CDR2 SYDVKM. The chain combines TRBV28 with TRBJ1-2; possible D gene TRBD1, 5 bases. The receptor was isolated from a man between 18 and 29 years old in good health. Material: naive CD4+ T cells sorted from blood. Sample subset: CD45RA+ positively selected. This CDR3 reads CASSLLSGAYNGYTF. The CDR3 nucleotides are TGTGCCAGCAGTTTGCTCTCCGGGGCTTACAATGGCTACACCTTC.